Given below is one TCR beta chain in context. This clonotype was detected only a few times. Its target antigen remains unknown. Base qualities are not at hand, and no much larger clone is one base apart. The protocol used for the library was 5' RACE. Instrument used: NextSeq 500. The TCR library protocol attached unique molecular identifiers to individual cDNA molecules to correct for sequencing error and PCR bias. Both TCR alpha and beta chains were sequenced, and tight co-correlation was observed between alpha and beta sequence abundances in each sample. Turning to the authors' computational methods: Decombinator V4 was used to annotate TCR sequences for V gene, J gene and CDR3. Expanded TCRs were defined as changing significantly between any two time points under a Poisson model with p below 0.0001. TCR abundances were normalised to the total number of TCRs sequenced per sample and expressed as counts per million. TRAV1-2 paired with TRAJ12, TRAJ20 or TRAJ33 defined MAIT TCRs, while TRAV10 paired with TRAJ18 defined iNKT TCRs. VDJdb, accessed 1 November 2021, was searched for CMV, EBV and SARS-CoV-2 annotated TCRs, with TCRs annotated for multiple antigens excluded. The raw public reads went through TCRdb reprocessing: fastp at Q25, MiXCR clone calling, in-frame beta chains kept. Every entry covers one CDR3 protein and lists the most common genes and DNA from its rows. TCRdb, not the authors, supplied the V and J calls. The sample yields more than 65,000 distinct CDR3 sequences; 10% to 15% were counted once. The top ten clones comprise approximately 1% of the sample.

The sample belongs to a study of early T cells in non-severe SARS-CoV-2 infection (dated by TCRdb to the early 2020s). Some background on the complete study: Bulk RNA from unsorted whole blood was used for TCR sequencing, so alpha and beta chains could not be paired.

The CDR3 numbers 14 residues from cysteine through phenylalanine. CDR3 DNA only is kept here, 42 bases in frame from base 1. The V end loses 0 bases and the J end loses 6 bases, and a stretch of 15 bases separates them. CDR1 and CDR2, per the germline V gene (reference sequence), are DFQATT and SNEGSKA. The study was a case-control design nested within a healthcare worker cohort in London, UK, with weekly nasopharyngeal swab PCR tests and blood sampling. Healthcare workers were recruited during the week of the UK lockdown, between 23 and 31 March 2020, and followed weekly for up to roughly 16 weeks. Paper-wide results and their limitations: VDJdb matching was skewed toward anti-spike CD8 responses and likely underestimated virus-specific expansions, missing private and CD4 specificities.

The sample consisted of whole blood. The sequence derives from an adult who was a healthcare worker with PCR-confirmed SARS-CoV-2 infection or an uninfected control (not recorded which). The chain links TRBV20-1 with TRBJ2-7, with a weak D call of TRBD1 (6 bases match). The DNA reads as follows: TGCAGTGCTAGAGACAGGGGCGAAGGGGGCGAGCAGTACTTC. Translated, it reads CSARDRGEGGEQYF.